This T cell receptor (beta chain) is drawn from a study of human T cells and chemical hapten exposure. Study-wide background: Small pooled library volume differences chiefly drove per-sample TCR yield variation.

TCRdb called the RACE reads again in MiXCR, with one record for every CDR3 protein. The sample yields fewer than 200,000 distinct CDR3 sequences, about a fifth seen once. V lost 3 bases to trimming and J lost 4 bases, with 16 bases between them. Per the germline V gene, CDR1 is SGHTA and CDR2 is FQGNSA. The CDR3 loop spans 16 amino acids. Time point noted: patch test 1, 2 weeks after DPC sensitization. Treatment here: therapeutic diphenylcyclopropenone sensitization with weekly scalp DPC. Sequenced here: whole blood, sampled in connection with sensitization to the hapten diphenylcyclopropenone (DPC). This clonotype originated in a woman aged 45-65 years with alopecia areata. Some clones in this sample may be carry-over from other donors' samples. This chain joins TRBV7-2 and TRBJ1-3; D unresolved. The CDR3 DNA is TGTGCCAGCAGCTTGGTGGGAGACGTAAGGGGAAACACCATATATTTT. Translating gives CASSLVGDVRGNTIYF.